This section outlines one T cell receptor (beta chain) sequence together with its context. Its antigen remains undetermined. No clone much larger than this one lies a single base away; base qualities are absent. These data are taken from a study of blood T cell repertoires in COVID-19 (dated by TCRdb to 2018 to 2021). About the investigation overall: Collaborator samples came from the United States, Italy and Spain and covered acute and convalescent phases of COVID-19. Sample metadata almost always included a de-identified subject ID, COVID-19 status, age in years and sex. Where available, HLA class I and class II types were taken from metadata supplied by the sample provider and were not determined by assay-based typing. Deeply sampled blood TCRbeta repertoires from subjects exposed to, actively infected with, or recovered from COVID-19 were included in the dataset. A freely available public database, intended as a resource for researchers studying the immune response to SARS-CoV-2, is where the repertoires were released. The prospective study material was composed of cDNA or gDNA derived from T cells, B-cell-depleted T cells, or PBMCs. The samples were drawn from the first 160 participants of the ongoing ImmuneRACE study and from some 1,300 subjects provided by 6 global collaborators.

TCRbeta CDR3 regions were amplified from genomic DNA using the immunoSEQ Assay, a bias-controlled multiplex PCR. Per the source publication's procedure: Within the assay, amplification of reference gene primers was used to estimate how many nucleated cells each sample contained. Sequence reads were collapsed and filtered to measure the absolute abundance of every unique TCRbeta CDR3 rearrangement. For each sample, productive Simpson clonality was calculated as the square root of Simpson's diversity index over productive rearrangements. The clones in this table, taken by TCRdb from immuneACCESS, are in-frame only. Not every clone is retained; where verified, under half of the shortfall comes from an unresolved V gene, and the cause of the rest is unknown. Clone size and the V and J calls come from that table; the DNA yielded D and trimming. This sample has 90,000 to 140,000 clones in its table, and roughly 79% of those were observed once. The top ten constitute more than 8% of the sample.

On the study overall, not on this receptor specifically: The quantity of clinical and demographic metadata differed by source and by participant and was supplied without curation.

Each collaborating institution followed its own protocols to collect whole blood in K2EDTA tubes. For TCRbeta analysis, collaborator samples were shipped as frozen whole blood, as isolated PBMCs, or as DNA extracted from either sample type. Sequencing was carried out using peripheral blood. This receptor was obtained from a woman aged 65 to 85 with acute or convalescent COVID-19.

The nucleotide sequence is TGTGCCAGCAGTCCCGGACTAGCGGCAAATACGCAGTATTTT. Its coded protein is CASSPGLAANTQYF. The receptor chain draws on TRBV27 and TRBJ2-3; the central 10 bases match TRBD2. From a lookup of the germline V gene (reference sequence), CDR1 and CDR2 are MNHEY and SMNVEV. Its CDR3 holds 14 amino acids, cysteine through phenylalanine. Only the CDR3 DNA stays, 42 bases, in frame from base 1. At the junction V is shortened by 5 bases and J by 7 bases; bases outside the gene matches: 6.